The T cell receptor (beta chain) described here comes from a study of cytomegalovirus exposure and HLA in healthy donors. Study findings and constraints: One later analysis, an examination of the 120 or so validation repertoires, found that first-cohort TCR clusters tended to co-occur in them. Accounts indicate the classifier identified cytomegalovirus status with strong specificity and sensitivity. In vitro confirmation showed a few CMV-associated chains to be CMV antigen specific.

Assay used: immunoSEQ multiplex PCR; TCRdb lists only in-frame clones, some missing. The sample lists approximately 65,000 clones; roughly nine tenths were seen once. A note on this clone: Antigen: not known.

Material for sequencing was PBMCs. The receptor was derived from a young man in good health and CMV-seronegative.

DNA for the CDR3: TGTGCCAGCAGCTTAGGAGGGGGCGATGGCTACACCTTC. As protein: CASSLGGGDGYTF. The rearrangement uses TRBV7-9 and TRBJ1-2; 7 bases are shared with TRBD1. CDR1 is SEHNR, CDR2 FQNEAQ, per germline (reference sequence). Unmatched junction bases numbered 2, after V lost 1 base and J lost 6 bases. The CDR3 sequence is 13 residues long.